The T cell receptor (beta chain) described here comes from a study of identical twins. Overall study findings and caveats: With monozygotic twins, out-of-frame TCR alpha sharing exceeded what models estimated.

Losses at the gene ends were 8 bases for V and 3 bases for J; bases not matched to a gene: 0. Germline-derived CDR1 and CDR2 are MNHEY and SVGAGI. This CDR3 spans 12 amino acids. TCRdb independently ran MiXCR on the 5' RACE reads; one entry per CDR3 protein. Seen here are roughly 220,000 distinct CDR3 sequences, 5.5% to 7.5% observed once, and the top ten hold 13% to 15%. A few counts support this clonotype. As yet, its antigen is unknown. These same records also appear under a second study, on T cells expressing NK-cell markers. That source adds: Seven HCMV-seropositive donors and one seronegative donor made up the eight sequenced donors. For about six donors, the dominant NKG2C+ clonotypes made up roughly 1.0-7.0% of their CD8+ T cells.

This sequence originates from a young woman in good health. Sequencing was carried out using CD8+ T cells sorted from blood. This chain links TRBV6-5 with TRBJ2-5; 10 nucleotides match TRBD1. The CDR3 region is CASGTGEETQYF. The CDR3, as DNA: TGTGCCAGCGGGACAGGGGAAGAGACCCAGTACTTC.